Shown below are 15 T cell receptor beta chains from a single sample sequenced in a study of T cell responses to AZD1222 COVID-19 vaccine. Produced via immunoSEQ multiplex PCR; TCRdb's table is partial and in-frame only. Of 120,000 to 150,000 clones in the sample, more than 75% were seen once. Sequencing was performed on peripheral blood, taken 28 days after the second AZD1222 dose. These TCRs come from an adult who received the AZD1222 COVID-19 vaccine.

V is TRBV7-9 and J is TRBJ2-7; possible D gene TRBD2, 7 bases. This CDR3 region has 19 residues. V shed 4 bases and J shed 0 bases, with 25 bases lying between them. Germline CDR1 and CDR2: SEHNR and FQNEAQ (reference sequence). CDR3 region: CASSWGGGMAGAYSYEQYF. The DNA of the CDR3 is TGTGCCAGCAGCTGGGGTGGGGGCATGGCGGGAGCTTACTCCTACGAGCAGTACTTC.

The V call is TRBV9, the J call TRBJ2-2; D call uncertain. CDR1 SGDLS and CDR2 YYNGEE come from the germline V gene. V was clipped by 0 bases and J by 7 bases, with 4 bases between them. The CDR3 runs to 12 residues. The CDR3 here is CASSVEGGELFF. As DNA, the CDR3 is TGTGCCAGCAGCGTAGAGGGCGGGGAGCTGTTTTTT.

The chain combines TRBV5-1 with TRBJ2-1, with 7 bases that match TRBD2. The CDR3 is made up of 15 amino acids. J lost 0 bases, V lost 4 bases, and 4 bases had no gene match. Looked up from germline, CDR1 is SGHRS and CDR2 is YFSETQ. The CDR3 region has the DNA TGCGCCAGCAGCCTAGCGGAGAGCTCCTACAATGAGCAGTTCTTC. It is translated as CASSLAESSYNEQFF.

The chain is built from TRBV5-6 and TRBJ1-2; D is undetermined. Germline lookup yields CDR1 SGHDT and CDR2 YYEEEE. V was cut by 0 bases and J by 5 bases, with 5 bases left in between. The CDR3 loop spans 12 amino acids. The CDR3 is CASSLGGYGYTF. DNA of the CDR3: TGTGCCAGCAGCTTGGGTGGTTATGGCTACACCTTC.

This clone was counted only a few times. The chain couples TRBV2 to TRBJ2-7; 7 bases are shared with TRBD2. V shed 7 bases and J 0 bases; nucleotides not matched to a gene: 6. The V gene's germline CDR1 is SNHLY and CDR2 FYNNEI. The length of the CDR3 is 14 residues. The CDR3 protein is CASKASGPSYEQYF. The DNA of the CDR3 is TGTGCCAGCAAGGCTAGCGGCCCCTCCTACGAGCAGTACTTC.

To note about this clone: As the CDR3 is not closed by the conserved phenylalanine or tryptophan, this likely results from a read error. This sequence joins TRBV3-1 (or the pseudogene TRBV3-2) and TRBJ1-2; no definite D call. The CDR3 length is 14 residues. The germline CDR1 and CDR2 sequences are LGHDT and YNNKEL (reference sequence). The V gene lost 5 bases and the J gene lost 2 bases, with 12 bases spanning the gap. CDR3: CASSGGGKNYGYTL. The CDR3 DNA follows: TGTGCCAGCAGCGGAGGAGGAAAGAACTATGGCTACACCCTC.

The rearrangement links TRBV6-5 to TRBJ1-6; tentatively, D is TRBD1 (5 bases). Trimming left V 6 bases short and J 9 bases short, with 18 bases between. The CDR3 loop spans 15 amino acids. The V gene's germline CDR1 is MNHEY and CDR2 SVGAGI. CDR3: CASSIEGPIGSPLHF. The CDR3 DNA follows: TGTGCCAGCAGCATTGAGGGGCCTATCGGTTCACCCCTCCACTTT.

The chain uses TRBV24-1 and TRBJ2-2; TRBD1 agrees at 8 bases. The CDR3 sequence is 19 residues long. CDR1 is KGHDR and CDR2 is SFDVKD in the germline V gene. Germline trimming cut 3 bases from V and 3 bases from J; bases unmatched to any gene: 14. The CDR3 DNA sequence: TGTGCCACCAGTGATACGGACAGGGTCCCTCTAGTAGACACCGGGGAGCTGTTTTTT. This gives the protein CATSDTDRVPLVDTGELFF.

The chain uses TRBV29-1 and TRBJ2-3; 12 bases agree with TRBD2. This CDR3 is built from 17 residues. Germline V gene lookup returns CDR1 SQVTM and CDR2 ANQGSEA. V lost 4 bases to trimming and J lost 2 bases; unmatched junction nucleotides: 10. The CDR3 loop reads CSVVTSGRGGPTDTQYF. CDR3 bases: TGCAGCGTTGTGACTAGCGGGAGAGGGGGGCCCACAGATACGCAGTATTTT.

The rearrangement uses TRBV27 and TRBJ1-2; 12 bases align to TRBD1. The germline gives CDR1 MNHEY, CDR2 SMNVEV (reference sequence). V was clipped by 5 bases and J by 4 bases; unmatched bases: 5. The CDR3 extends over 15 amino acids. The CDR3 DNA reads TGTGCCAGCAGTCTCCGGGACAGGGGGCCCTATGGCTACACCTTC. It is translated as CASSLRDRGPYGYTF.

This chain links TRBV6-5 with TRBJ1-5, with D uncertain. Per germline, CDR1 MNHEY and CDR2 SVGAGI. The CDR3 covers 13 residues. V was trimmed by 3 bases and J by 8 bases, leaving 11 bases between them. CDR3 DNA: TGTGCCAGCAGTTATGATGTAGGAGAGCCCCAGCATTTT. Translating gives CASSYDVGEPQHF.

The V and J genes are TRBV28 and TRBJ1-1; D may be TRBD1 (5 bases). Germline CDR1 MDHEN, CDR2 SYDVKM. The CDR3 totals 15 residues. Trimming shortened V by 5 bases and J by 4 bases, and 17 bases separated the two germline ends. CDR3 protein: CASSPGGGPGTEAFF. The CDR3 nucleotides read TGTGCCAGCAGTCCGGGGGGAGGGCCGGGCACTGAAGCTTTCTTT.

CDR3 DNA: TGTGCCAGCAGCTTAGCGGGAACCACCCGCGAGCAGTACTTC. Its protein is CASSLAGTTREQYF. V and J are TRBV5-4 and TRBJ2-7, with 7 bases that match TRBD2. V dropped 2 bases and J dropped 6; count of bases not matched to a gene: 8. The V gene's germline CDR1 is SGHNT and CDR2 YYREEE (reference sequence). The CDR3 spans 14 residues.

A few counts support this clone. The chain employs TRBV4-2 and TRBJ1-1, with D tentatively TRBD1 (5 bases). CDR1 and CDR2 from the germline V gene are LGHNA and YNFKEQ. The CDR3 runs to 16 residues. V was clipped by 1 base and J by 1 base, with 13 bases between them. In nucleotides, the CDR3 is TGTGCCAGCAGCCAAGGAAGGGGACGTACGAACACTGAAGCTTTCTTT. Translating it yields CASSQGRGRTNTEAFF.

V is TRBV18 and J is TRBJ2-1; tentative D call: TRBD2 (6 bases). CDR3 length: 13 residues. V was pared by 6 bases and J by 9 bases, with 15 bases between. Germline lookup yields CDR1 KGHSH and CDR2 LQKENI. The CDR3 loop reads CASSSLMGGEQFF. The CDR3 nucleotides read TGTGCCAGCTCTTCCCTAATGGGAGGTGAGCAGTTCTTC.